This TCR beta chain was sequenced in a study of identical twins (dated by TCRdb to the mid-2010s). Study-wide context: TCR alpha and beta repertoires from monozygotic twins, unrelated adults of various ages and cord blood were deep-sequenced to test whether fetal clonotypes persist. To rule out contamination, the twin experiments were replicated at different times with different library preparation protocols.

Only healthy Caucasian donors were included. Miltenyi CD45RO+ enrichment and human naive T-cell isolation kits were used to isolate memory (CD45RO+) and naive T cells from PBMC. Receptor libraries were prepared by 5' RACE. Reads for this sample came from an Illumina HiSeq 2000. Template switching added a universal primer binding site, and the final cDNA carried a unique molecular identifier that allowed TCR cDNA molecules to be counted accurately. First-strand cDNA for TCR alpha and beta chains was synthesized from specific primers in the conserved constant-segment region. To control for contamination, every cDNA library carried two barcodes: a SMART-Mk sample barcode plus Illumina barcodes. TruSeq adapter sequences and Illumina sample barcodes were added in two successive PCR steps. The Illumina HiSeq platform was used with custom primers to sequence TCR alpha and beta cDNA libraries. In the original analysis: MiGEC processed the raw reads to extract unique molecular identifiers, while MiXCR was used to determine the CDR3 positions. For each individual, recombination models were inferred using an EM algorithm with the repgenHMM and IGoR tools. Shared clonotype analysis was performed with the tcR package in R, normalizing sharing by the product of cloneset sizes. To study raw recombination without the effects of thymic and clonal selection, out-of-frame nonproductive sequences were analyzed. TCRdb took the public reads, trimmed them with fastp at Q25, ran MiXCR for clone calling and kept in-frame beta chains. Identical CDR3 proteins give one entry, which carries the most common genes and DNA. The authors' filters were not applied to this entry. This sample has some 100,000 distinct CDR3 sequences in its table, and 4.5% to 6.5% of those were observed once. The ten largest account for about an eighth of the sample.

This clonotype has a count of ten or more. What antigen it recognizes has not been identified. The input lacks base qualities; no much larger clone sits a single base away. V lost 5 bases and J lost 7 bases; the stretch between them is 12 bases long. According to the germline V gene, CDR1 reads MNHEY and CDR2 reads SVGAGI. From the cysteine through the phenylalanine, the CDR3 covers 13 amino acids. Of all the DNA, just the CDR3 is kept, 39 bases in frame from base 1. The paper as a whole reports these results and caveats: Abundant cord blood beta clonotypes had fewer insertions, young adult naive repertoires showed a similar but weaker trend, and memory repertoires showed no such trend. Out-of-frame TCR alpha sequences shared between twins showed an excess of low generation-probability sequences compared with coincidental sharing between unrelated individuals. The excess sharing between twins in beta out-of-frame sequences was weaker because fewer shared sequences reduced the signal-to-noise ratio. Because the same donors could not be followed over many years, the conclusions relied on cross-sectional statistical analysis. In monozygotic twins, recombination models systematically underestimated out-of-frame TCR alpha sharing, but the models matched the sharing seen between unrelated individuals. Zero-insertion analyses could be partly confounded by invariant T cells such as MAIT and iNKT, although diverse VJ usage argued against such confounding for most clonotypes.

The TCR sequence derives from a woman aged 50 to 60 in good health. The sequence links TRBV6-5 to TRBJ2-1; TRBD2 is perhaps the D gene, given 6 matching bases. The sample comprised memory T cells sorted from blood. The sample's cell subset or site label, in plain terms: CD45RO+ enriched T cells. Read as DNA, the sequence is TGTGCCAGCAGTCCGGGGAGGTGGAATGAGCAGTTCTTC. The encoded protein is CASSPGRWNEQFF.